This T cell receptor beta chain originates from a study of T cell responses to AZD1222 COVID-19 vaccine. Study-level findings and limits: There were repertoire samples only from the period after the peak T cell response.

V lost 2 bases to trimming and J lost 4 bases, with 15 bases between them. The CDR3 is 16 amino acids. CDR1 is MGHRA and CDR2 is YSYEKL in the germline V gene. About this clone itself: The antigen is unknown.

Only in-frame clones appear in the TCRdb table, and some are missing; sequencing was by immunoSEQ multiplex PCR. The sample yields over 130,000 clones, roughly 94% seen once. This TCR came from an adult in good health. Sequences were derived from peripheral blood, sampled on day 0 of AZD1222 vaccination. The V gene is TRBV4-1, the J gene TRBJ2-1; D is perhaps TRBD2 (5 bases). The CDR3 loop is CASSQSLGGLYNEQFF. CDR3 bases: TGCGCCAGCAGCCAATCACTAGGAGGTTTGTACAATGAGCAGTTCTTC.